Described below is a single T cell receptor (beta chain) sequence and its context. Its antigen is not known. This CDR3 contains 14 residues. With 5 bases removed from V and 0 bases from J, the gap between germline ends came to 9 bases. Per the germline V gene, CDR1 is SGHTA and CDR2 is FQGNSA. Sequencing targeted expressed TCRB transcripts, as all isolated RNA had been reverse transcribed. Here immunoSEQ multiplex PCR was the method, and the copy in TCRdb shows in-frame clones only, minus some. The data show about 300,000 clones, approximately 13% seen once. This record comes from a study of beta chain features in type 1 diabetes. Overall study results and limits: Still unanswered here is whether HLA type influences TCRB rearrangement. When Type 1 diabetes patients were examined, their TCRB CDR3s proved moderately but significantly shorter in all four CD4+ subsets. Sequencing of cDNA might inflate the share of cells that strongly express TCR.

The specimen sequenced was naive CD4+ T cells from blood. The origin of this receptor is a woman younger than 30 with type 1 diabetes. J is TRBJ2-3 and V is TRBV7-2, with a weak D call TRBD1 (5 bases). The CDR3 DNA reads TGTGCCAGCAGCCCACGACAGAGCACAGATACGCAGTATTTT. Amino acid sequence: CASSPRQSTDTQYF.